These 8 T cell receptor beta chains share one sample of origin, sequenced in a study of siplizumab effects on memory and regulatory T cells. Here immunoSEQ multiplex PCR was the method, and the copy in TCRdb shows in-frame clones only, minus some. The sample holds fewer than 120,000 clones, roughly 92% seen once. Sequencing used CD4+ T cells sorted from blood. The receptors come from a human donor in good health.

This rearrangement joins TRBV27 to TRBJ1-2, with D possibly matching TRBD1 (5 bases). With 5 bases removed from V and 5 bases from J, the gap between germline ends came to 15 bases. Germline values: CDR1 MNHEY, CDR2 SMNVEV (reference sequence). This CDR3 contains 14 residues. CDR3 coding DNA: TGTGCCAGCAGTACATCCGGGACGGGGTATGGCTACACCTTC. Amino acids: CASSTSGTGYGYTF.

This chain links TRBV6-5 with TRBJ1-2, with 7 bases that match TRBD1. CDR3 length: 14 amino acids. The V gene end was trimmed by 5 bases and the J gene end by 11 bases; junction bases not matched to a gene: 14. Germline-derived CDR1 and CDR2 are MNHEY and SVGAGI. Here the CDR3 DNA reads TGTGCCAGCAGTGTACTGGGGACAGCGCTCTCGTACACCTTC. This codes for CASSVLGTALSYTF.

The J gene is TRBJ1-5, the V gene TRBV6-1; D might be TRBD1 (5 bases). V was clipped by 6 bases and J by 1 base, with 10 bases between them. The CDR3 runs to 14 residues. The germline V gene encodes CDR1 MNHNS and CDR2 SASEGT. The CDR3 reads CASRPGLSNQPQHF. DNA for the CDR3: TGTGCCAGCAGGCCAGGGTTGAGCAATCAGCCCCAGCATTTT.

The CDR3 reads CASRTAANTGELFF. CDR3 nucleotide sequence: TGTGCCAGCAGGACAGCCGCGAACACCGGGGAGCTGTTTTTT. The V and J genes are TRBV25-1 and TRBJ2-2, with D perhaps matching TRBD1 (5 bases). V lost 6 bases to trimming and J lost 0 bases, with 8 bases between them. Germline values: CDR1 MGHDK, CDR2 SYGVNS. The CDR3 loop spans 14 amino acids.

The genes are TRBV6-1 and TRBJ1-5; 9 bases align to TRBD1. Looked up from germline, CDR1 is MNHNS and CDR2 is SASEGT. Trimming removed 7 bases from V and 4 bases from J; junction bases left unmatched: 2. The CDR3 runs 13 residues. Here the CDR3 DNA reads TGTGCCAGCACTGGACAGGGGAATCAGCCCCAGCATTTT. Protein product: CASTGQGNQPQHF.

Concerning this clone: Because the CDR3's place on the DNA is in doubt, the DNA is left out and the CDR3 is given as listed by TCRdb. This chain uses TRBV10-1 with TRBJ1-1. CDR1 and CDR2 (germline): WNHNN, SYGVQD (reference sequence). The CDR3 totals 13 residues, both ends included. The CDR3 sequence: CASSSSSFGEAFF.

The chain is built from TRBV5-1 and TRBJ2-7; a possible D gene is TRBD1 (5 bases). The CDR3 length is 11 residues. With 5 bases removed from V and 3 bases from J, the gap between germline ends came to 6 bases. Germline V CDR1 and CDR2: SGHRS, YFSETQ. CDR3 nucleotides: TGCGCCAGCAGGGGGCACTACGAGCAGTACTTC. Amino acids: CASRGHYEQYF.

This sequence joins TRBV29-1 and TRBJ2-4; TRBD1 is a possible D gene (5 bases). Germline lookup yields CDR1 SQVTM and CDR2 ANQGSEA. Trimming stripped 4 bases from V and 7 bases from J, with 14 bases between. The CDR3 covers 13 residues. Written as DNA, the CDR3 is TGCAGCGTTGTGGAAGGGGTAGGGAACATTCAGTACTTC. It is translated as CSVVEGVGNIQYF.